The sequence of this T cell receptor (beta chain) was determined in a study of Ad26.COV2.S vaccination and SARS-CoV-2 variants. Background on the study: Ad26.COV2.S shots went into the muscle once or twice, 56 days apart.

After removal of 4 bases from V and 4 bases from J, the junction contained 5 bases not matched to a gene. This CDR3 region has 15 residues. Looked up from germline, CDR1 is LNHDA and CDR2 is SQIVND (reference sequence). Noted treatment: some 20 received Ad26.COV2.S at low or high dose, single or two shots; about 5 received placebo; per-sample allocation not given. At day 63 after the first vaccine or placebo injection, samples were drawn. Produced via immunoSEQ multiplex PCR; TCRdb's table is partial and in-frame only. Of 350,000 to 550,000 clones in the sample, approximately 92% were seen once. This TCR came from a person aged 18 to 65 who received the Ad26.COV2.S COVID-19 vaccine or a placebo. The chain employs TRBV19 and TRBJ1-4; 8 bases match TRBD1. The sequences come from peripheral blood, collected in a trial of Ad26.COV2.S vaccine versus placebo. The CDR3 spells CASSTRTGYNEKLFF. For the CDR3, the DNA is TGTGCCAGTAGTACCCGGACAGGGTATAATGAAAAACTGTTTTTT.